This T cell receptor beta chain was found in a study of shared clonotypes between healthy human individuals (dated by TCRdb to 2018 to 2020). With regard to the full study: Three men and two women, aged 18 to 49 years, made up the cohort. For each donor, CD4 naive and CD4 memory were each given three plates, CD8 naive was given two plates, and CD8 memory was given one plate. Blood TCR repertoires of a handful of healthy adults were deeply sequenced to estimate repertoire size and the extent of clonotype sharing between individuals. Different laboratories and diverse techniques were used to prepare libraries and sequence TCR repertoires, to increase sequencing depth and limit assay-specific biases. Each donor's leukapheresis produced roughly between about 0.8 and 8.9 billion PBMCs. The paper as a whole reports these results and caveats: Sampling was restricted to blood, and TCR repertoires in tissues likely differ from the TCR repertoires found in blood. Approximately 5% of naive CD4, 3.5% of naive CD8, 2.3% of memory CD4, and over 0.35% of memory CD8 clonotypes were shared across several donors. Because the study included only a small number of donors, the genetic and exposure-history diversity represented was limited. Incomplete sequencing was indicated by rarefaction of sorted-subset datasets, despite the large sequencing depth. Pairwise subsampling indicated that sequencing depth was expected to affect the degree of clonotype sharing among donors. Compared with non-shared clonotypes, the clonotypes found in all four sorted-subset donors had higher generation probabilities. Larger estimated clonotype richness was generally found for naive subsets than for memory subsets.

TCR CDR3 regions were amplified from genomic DNA by multiplex PCR using the deep immunoSEQ assay. Genomic DNA extracted from each cell subset was distributed evenly over all wells of several immunoSEQ 96-well plates, and each plate served as one replicate. For sorted subsets, each replicate PCR was loaded with about 0.2 ug genomic DNA, equivalent to about 30,000 T cell genomes. Purified libraries were measured with a Qubit 3.0 fluorometer, size-checked on a Bioanalyzer 2100, and measured again with the KAPA Library Quantification kit. A separate single-read 150-cycle Illumina NextSeq 550 flow cell was used to sequence each immunoSEQ 96-well plate. In the paper's pipeline: Because the immunoSEQ output held only junctional sequences and lacked quality scores, the filtering could not match the filtering applied to full-length reads. To assign V/J genes and CDR3, sequences were annotated using PyIR, a Python wrapper for IgBLAST v1.9, with IMGT germline references. Any read was removed if the V/J assignment was weak (E-value above 1e-6), the CDR3 was missing, or the read contained stop codons, out-of-frame junctions, or ambiguous translated residues. V3J clonotypes were defined by identical inferred V gene, J gene, and CDR3 amino acid sequence. The percentage overlap between two repertoires was calculated by dividing the number of shared unique clonotypes by the size of the smaller repertoire. Three approaches were used to assess repertoire richness: RTK rarefaction, the Chao1 estimator, and Recon v2.1 estimates of unobserved clonotypes. Generation probabilities were computed with OLGA for all TCRbeta clonotypes obtained by the gDNA method from a few donors. TCRdb obtained this table from immuneACCESS and retained in-frame rearrangements with V and J assigned. These tables miss some clones; where compared with another copy, unresolved V genes account for less than half of the shortfall, and the remainder is unexplained. V and J calls and clone size follow that table, whereas D and trimming were derived from the DNA. In this sample the table shows some 1,100,000 clones, around 82% of which occur a single time. 0.52% of the sample is in the top ten clones.

Note on this clone: No antigen is known for it. Base qualities are not recorded, but no much larger clone differs from it by a single base.

CDR1 and CDR2, looked up from the germline V gene, are LGHNA and YSLEER. The junction carries 16 bases between V and J, which are trimmed by 1 base and 0 bases respectively. The CDR3 runs 17 residues from the cysteine to the phenylalanine. The sequence is cut down to CDR3 DNA, 51 bases in frame from base 1. Donors were healthy HIV-negative adults with no recently reported acute infections or vaccinations. Only Caucasian adults living in Nashville, Tennessee, USA were represented among the donors. Magnetic negative selection was used to enrich CD4+ T cells, after which naive cells were positively selected on CD45RA and the negative fraction became the memory subset. After blood collection by leukapheresis, PBMCs were isolated using Ficoll-Histopaque density gradient centrifugation and then cryopreserved in the vapor phase of liquid nitrogen. Analytical flow cytometry was used to check the purity and quantity of every magnetically sorted T cell population. Genomic DNA was isolated from each sorted fraction and quantified by UV absorbance on a Nanodrop 2000c.

Rearrangement joined TRBV4-3 to TRBJ2-7; no D gene call is confident. This receptor was taken from a man between 18 and 35 years old in good health. Some clones in this sample may be carry-over from other donors' samples. The sample taken for sequencing was memory CD4+ T cells from PBMCs. What this sample's cell subset or site label stands for: CD45RA-negative fraction. Here is the DNA: TGCGCCAGCAGCCAAGGTATAACCCTAGGACCCTCCTACGAGCAGTACTTC. The encoded protein is CASSQGITLGPSYEQYF.